This TCR beta chain was identified in a study of T-cell memory formation after mild COVID-19. This CDR3 region has 12 residues. Per germline, CDR1 KGHSH and CDR2 LQKENI. The V end was cut by 9 bases, the J end by 3 bases, with 12 bases between. Notes on the study in general: Clones that got smaller from day 15 to 85 had even CD4/CD8, while clones growing later tipped toward CD4+. Those CD4+ clones that contracted were mainly in CM and EM (CD8+ ones in EMRA).

MiXCR was run by TCRdb on the 5' RACE reads, yielding one entry per CDR3 protein. Altogether 30,000 to 35,000 distinct CDR3 sequences are present, roughly 7.2% being singletons, with the ten largest covering less than 30%. This clonotype was seen repeatedly, ten times or more. Its target is unknown. This sequence originates from a man aged 18-30 years who had mild COVID-19 (a few samples of this study predate the infection). Cell type and time point are not known. Sequencing was carried out using PBMCs or a T cell subset sorted from them (not recorded which). This chain connects TRBV18 to TRBJ2-7; D not certain. Written as DNA, the CDR3 is TGTGCCAGTTCTCAGGCCGGCTACGAGCAGTACTTC. Residues: CASSQAGYEQYF. The full variable domain, rest sourced from reference TRBV18 and TRBJ2-7, is NAGVMQNPRHLVRRRGQEARLRCSPMKGHSHVYWYRQLPEEGLKFMVYLQKENIIDESGMPKERFSAEFPKEGPSILRIQQVVRGDSAAYFCASSQAGYEQYFGPGTRLTVT.